The rows below give T cell receptor beta chains drawn from one sample of a study of T cell repertoires in cytomegalovirus infection. TCRdb reprocessed the reads with MiXCR, giving one entry per CDR3 protein. The sample has around 900,000 distinct CDR3 sequences, about 33% seen once; the top ten hold about an eighth. What these receptors recognize is not known. The sample consisted of cultured CD8+ T cells from PBMCs, taken from culture after CMV antigen stimulation. These receptors originate from a human donor in good health (CMV status not recorded). Some clones in this sample may be carry-over from other donors' samples. The CDR3 runs from the conserved cysteine through the conserved F or W. D genes are given only for firm matches. The size field is filled for only some rows; it gives once, few, many or a size class.

J	size	D	V	CDR3	DNA
TRBJ2-5	.	TRBD2	TRBV20-1	CSARLAGGLPLETQYF	TGCAGTGCGAGACTAGCGGGGGGCCTACCCTTAGAGACCCAGTACTTC
TRBJ2-1	.	TRBD2	TRBV7-9	CASSGRSGGAYNEQFF	TGTGCCAGCAGTGGTAGGAGCGGGGGTGCCTACAATGAGCAGTTCTTC
TRBJ1-1	few	.	TRBV29-1	CSVGPVFSEAFF	TGCAGCGTCGGGCCGGTGTTCTCTGAAGCTTTCTTT
TRBJ1-1	.	.	TRBV7-9	CATGLSTEAFF	TGTGCCACCGGACTGAGCACTGAAGCTTTCTTT
TRBJ1-5	.	.	TRBV7-9	CASSPYSSNSNQPQHF	TGTGCCAGCAGCCCGTACAGTTCTAATAGCAATCAGCCCCAGCATTTT
TRBJ2-2	.	.	TRBV6-2/TRBV6-3	CASSEVGLGHTRELFF	TGTGCCAGCAGTGAAGTAGGCCTCGGACATACCAGGGAGCTGTTTTTT
TRBJ2-5	few	TRBD2	TRBV5-1	CASSFGWIAGAQETQYF	TGCGCCAGCAGCTTTGGGTGGATAGCGGGGGCCCAAGAGACCCAGTACTTC
TRBJ1-2	few	.	TRBV12-3/TRBV12-4	CASSSTEQYYGYTF	TGTGCCAGCAGTAGTACGGAGCAGTACTATGGCTACACCTTC
TRBJ2-2	few	.	TRBV10-3	CAISESQQGGELFF	TGTGCCATCAGTGAGTCGCAACAGGGAGGGGAGCTGTTTTTT
TRBJ1-5	few	.	TRBV12-3/TRBV12-4	CASSPRSGGIGYDQPQHF	TGTGCCAGCAGTCCTCGTTCGGGCGGGATAGGGTACGATCAGCCCCAGCATTTT
TRBJ1-2	.	.	TRBV27	CASSLRGGGDGYTF	TGTGCCAGCAGTCTTCGGGGGGGCGGAGATGGCTACACCTTC
TRBJ2-4	few	.	TRBV29-1	CSSVEGGIQYF	TGCAGCTCCGTGGAGGGAGGCATTCAGTACTTC
TRBJ1-4	.	TRBD1	TRBV9	CASSVAGTADEKLFF	TGTGCCAGCAGCGTAGCAGGGACAGCGGATGAAAAACTGTTTTTT
TRBJ2-2	.	.	TRBV6-6	CASSTGFGGELFF	TGTGCCAGCAGCACAGGGTTTGGCGGGGAGCTGTTTTTT
TRBJ1-4	few	.	TRBV12-3/TRBV12-4	CASSLHPGINEKLFF	TGTGCCAGCAGTTTACATCCAGGAATTAATGAAAAACTGTTTTTT
TRBJ2-3	few	.	TRBV12-3/TRBV12-4	CASRQGGGLGDTQYF	TGTGCCAGTAGACAGGGCGGGGGCCTTGGTGATACGCAGTATTTT
TRBJ2-4	.	.	TRBV27	CASSYPADLAKNIQYF	TGTGCCAGCAGCTACCCCGCGGACCTAGCCAAAAACATTCAGTACTTC
TRBJ1-2	.	TRBD1	TRBV29-1	CSVEGQGRQYGYTF	TGCAGCGTTGAAGGACAGGGTCGCCAGTATGGCTACACCTTC
TRBJ1-2	few	.	TRBV19	CASRPGGSANYGYTF	TGTGCCAGTCGCCCGGGCGGGTCAGCTAACTATGGCTACACCTTC
TRBJ2-7	.	TRBD1	TRBV9	CASSGRTGVNEQYF	TGTGCCAGCAGCGGGCGGACAGGGGTAAACGAGCAGTACTTC
TRBJ2-4	.	.	TRBV9	CASSASGTQLAKNIQYF	TGTGCCAGCAGCGCCTCCGGGACACAACTAGCCAAAAACATTCAGTACTTC
TRBJ2-4	.	.	TRBV7-4	CASSLPDSRAGNIQYF	TGTGCCAGCAGCTTACCTGATAGTAGGGCGGGGAACATTCAGTACTTC
TRBJ1-1	.	.	TRBV6-1	CASSEKEGRAMNTEAFF	TGTGCCAGCAGTGAAAAGGAAGGTCGTGCAATGAACACTGAAGCTTTCTTT
TRBJ2-7	few	TRBD1	TRBV12-3/TRBV12-4	CASSPGDRGIPYEQYF	TGTGCCAGCAGTCCGGGGGACAGGGGTATCCCCTACGAGCAGTACTTC
TRBJ2-7	many	.	TRBV7-2	CASSLWAGATYEQYF	TGTGCCAGCAGCTTATGGGCAGGAGCAACCTACGAGCAGTACTTC
TRBJ2-3	few	.	TRBV7-6	CASRPRPGHPSTDTQYF	TGTGCCAGCAGGCCTCGACCGGGACACCCTAGCACAGATACGCAGTATTTT
TRBJ1-4	.	.	TRBV7-2	CASSLDEENLFF	TGTGCCAGCAGCTTAGACGAAGAAAATCTGTTTTTT
TRBJ2-5	few	.	TRBV14	CASSQRSMPWARETQYF	TGTGCCAGCAGCCAACGATCCATGCCTTGGGCCCGGGAGACCCAGTACTTC
TRBJ2-5	.	TRBD1	TRBV13	CASLRTGEETQYF	TGTGCCAGCCTCCGGACAGGGGAAGAGACCCAGTACTTC
TRBJ2-2	.	.	TRBV7-6	CASSSAEGGELFF	TGTGCCAGCAGCTCGGCGGAGGGCGGGGAGCTGTTTTTT
TRBJ2-3	.	TRBD1	TRBV2	CASPTGADTQYF	TGTGCCAGCCCCACAGGGGCAGATACGCAGTATTTT
TRBJ2-5	few	TRBD2	TRBV20-1	CSATPLAGIKETQYF	TGCAGTGCCACGCCGCTAGCGGGTATAAAAGAGACCCAGTACTTC
TRBJ2-2	many	.	TRBV19	CASSTGHLRSGELFF	TGTGCCAGTAGCACGGGACACCTCAGGTCCGGGGAGCTGTTTTTT
TRBJ2-3	many	TRBD2	TRBV7-8	CASSLGFAGGATDTQYF	TGTGCCAGCAGCTTAGGATTTGCCGGGGGGGCAACAGATACGCAGTATTTT